This T cell receptor beta chain was identified in a study of a mutant IDH1 vaccine in newly diagnosed glioma. Study overall: The patients received vaccinations eight times, in weeks 1, 3, 5, 7, 11, 15, 19 and 23. Prior therapy was radiotherapy, temozolomide, or both; most received both. Study results and caveats: Pseudoprogression showed no apparent link to changes in top peripheral T cell clonotypes.

Details on this clone: The antigen is unknown.

Time point reported: week 23, last vaccination. Vaccination used 300 ug of mutant IDH1 20-mer peptide per dose, with topical imiquimod. Repertoires were generated with immunoSEQ multiplex PCR, while TCRdb's copy carries only in-frame clones and drops some. Of about 53,000 clones in the sample, about 81% were seen once. This TCR was sampled from a woman in her 40s with glioma. Some clones in this sample may be carry-over from other donors' samples. Material: PBMCs, obtained from a glioma patient whose treatment included an IDH1 peptide vaccine.

Written as DNA, the CDR3 is TGTGCCAGCGGCCTTGGGGATGGCTACACCTTC. Amino acid sequence: CASGLGDGYTF. V and J are TRBV27 and TRBJ1-2, with no clear D. This CDR3 spans 11 amino acids. V was trimmed by 8 bases and J by 6 bases, leaving 10 bases between them. The germline V gene encodes CDR1 MNHEY and CDR2 SMNVEV (reference sequence).